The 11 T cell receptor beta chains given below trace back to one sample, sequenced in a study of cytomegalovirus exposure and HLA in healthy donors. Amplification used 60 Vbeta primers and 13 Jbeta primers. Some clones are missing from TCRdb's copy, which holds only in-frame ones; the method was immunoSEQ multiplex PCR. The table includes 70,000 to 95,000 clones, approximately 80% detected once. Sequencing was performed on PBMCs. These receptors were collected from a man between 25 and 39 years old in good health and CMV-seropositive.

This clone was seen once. DNA for the CDR3: TGTGCCAGTAGTATAGAAGAGGGGGCGTTTAACGAGCAGTACTTC. Its protein is CASSIEEGAFNEQYF. The rearrangement links TRBV19 to TRBJ2-7; 7 bases align to TRBD1. This CDR3 is built from 15 residues. V lost 0 bases, J lost 5 bases, and 7 bases stayed unmatched. CDR1 LNHDA and CDR2 SQIVND come from the germline V gene (reference sequence).

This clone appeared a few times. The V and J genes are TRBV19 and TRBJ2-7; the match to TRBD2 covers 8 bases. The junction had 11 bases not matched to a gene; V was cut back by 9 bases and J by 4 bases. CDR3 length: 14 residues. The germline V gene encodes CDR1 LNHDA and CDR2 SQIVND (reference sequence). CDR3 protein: CASRVREGLYEQYF. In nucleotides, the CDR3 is TGTGCCAGCCGAGTACGGGAGGGCCTTTACGAGCAGTACTTC.

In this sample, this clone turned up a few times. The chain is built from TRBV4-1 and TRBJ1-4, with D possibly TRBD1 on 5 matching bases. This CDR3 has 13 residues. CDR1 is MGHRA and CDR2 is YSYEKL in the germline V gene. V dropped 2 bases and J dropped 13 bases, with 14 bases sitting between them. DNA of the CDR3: TGCGCCAGCAGCCAAAAGGGGATCGAGCGACTGTTTTTT. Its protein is CASSQKGIERLFF.

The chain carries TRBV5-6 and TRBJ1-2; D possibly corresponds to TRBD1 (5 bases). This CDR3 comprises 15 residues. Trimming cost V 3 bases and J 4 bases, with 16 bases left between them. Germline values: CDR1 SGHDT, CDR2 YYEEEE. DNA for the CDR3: TGTGCCAGCAGCTCCTTGGGGGGGATCCTCTATGGCTACACCTTC. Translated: CASSSLGGILYGYTF.

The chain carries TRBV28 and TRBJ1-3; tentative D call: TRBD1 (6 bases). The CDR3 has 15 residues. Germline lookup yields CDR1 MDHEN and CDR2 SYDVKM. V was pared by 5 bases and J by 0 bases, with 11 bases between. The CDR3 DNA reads TGTGCCAGCAGTGCCCGGACAGACTCTGGAAACACCATATATTTT. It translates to CASSARTDSGNTIYF. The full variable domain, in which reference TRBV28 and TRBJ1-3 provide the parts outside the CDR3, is DVKVTQSSRYLVKRTGEKVFLECVQDMDHENMFWYRQDPGLGLRLIYFSYDVKMKEKGDIPEGYSVSREKKERFSLILESASTNQTSMYLCASSARTDSGNTIYFGEGSWLTVV.

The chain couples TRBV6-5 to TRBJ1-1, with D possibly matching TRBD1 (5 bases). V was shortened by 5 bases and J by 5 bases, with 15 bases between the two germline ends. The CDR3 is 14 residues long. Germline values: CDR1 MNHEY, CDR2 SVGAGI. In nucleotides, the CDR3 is TGTGCCAGCAGTGCATCAGGGCGTCGAACTGAAGCTTTCTTT. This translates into CASSASGRRTEAFF.

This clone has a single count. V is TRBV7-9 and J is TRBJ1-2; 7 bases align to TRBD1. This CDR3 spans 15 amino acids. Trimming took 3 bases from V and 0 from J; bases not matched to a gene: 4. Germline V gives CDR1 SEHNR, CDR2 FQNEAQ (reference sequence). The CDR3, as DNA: TGTGCCAGCAGCTTGGCCAGGGGGACTAACTATGGCTACACCTTC. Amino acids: CASSLARGTNYGYTF. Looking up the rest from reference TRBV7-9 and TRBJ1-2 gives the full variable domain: DTGVSQNPRHKITKRGQNVTFRCDPISEHNRLYWYRQTLGQGPEFLTYFQNEAQLEKSRLLSDRFSAERPKGSFSTLEIQRTEQGDSAMYLCASSLARGTNYGYTFGSGTRLTVV.

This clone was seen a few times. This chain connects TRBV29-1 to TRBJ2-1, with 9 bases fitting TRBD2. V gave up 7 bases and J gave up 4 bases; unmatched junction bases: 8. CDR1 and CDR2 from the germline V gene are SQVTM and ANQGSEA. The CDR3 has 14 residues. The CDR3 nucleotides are TGCAGCGCCCAAGCGGGAGGCACTTACAATGAGCAGTTCTTC. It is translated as CSAQAGGTYNEQFF.

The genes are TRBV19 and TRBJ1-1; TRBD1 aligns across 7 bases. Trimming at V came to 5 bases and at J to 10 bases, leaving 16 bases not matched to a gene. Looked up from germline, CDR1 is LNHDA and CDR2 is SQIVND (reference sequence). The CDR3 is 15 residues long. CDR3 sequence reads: CASSSLQGPGFGAFF. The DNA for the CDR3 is TGTGCCAGTAGTTCGCTACAGGGGCCCGGTTTCGGAGCTTTCTTT.

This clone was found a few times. As DNA, the CDR3 is TGTGCCAGTAGTATAGACCGACAGGGATCCGGAAACACCATATATTTT. Encoded protein: CASSIDRQGSGNTIYF. The chain carries TRBV19 and TRBJ1-3, with TRBD1 identical over 7 bases. Germline CDR1 LNHDA, CDR2 SQIVND (reference sequence). This CDR3 is built from 16 residues. The trim removed 0 bases at V and 4 bases at J, leaving 6 bases unmatched.

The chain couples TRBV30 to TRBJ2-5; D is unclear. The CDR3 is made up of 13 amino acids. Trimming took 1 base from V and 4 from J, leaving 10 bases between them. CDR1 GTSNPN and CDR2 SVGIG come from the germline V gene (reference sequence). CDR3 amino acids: CAWSGSNGETQYF. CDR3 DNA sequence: TGTGCCTGGAGTGGGTCAAACGGAGAGACCCAGTACTTC.